This passage covers 14 T cell receptor beta chains from one sample sequenced in a study of OX40 agonist ivuxolimab in advanced cancers. Profiling relied on immunoSEQ multiplex PCR, and the TCRdb table lists in-frame clones only, not all of them. The table includes some 21,000 clones, more than 75% detected once. This sample comprised CD4+ or CD8+ T cells sorted from blood, obtained in a trial of the OX40 agonist ivuxolimab. These receptors were obtained from an adult with an advanced solid tumor such as melanoma, head and neck, liver or kidney cancer.

The chain combines TRBV10-3 with TRBJ1-3, with D possibly matching TRBD1 (6 bases). V shed 0 bases and J shed 3 bases, with 15 bases lying between them. Germline V lookup: CDR1 ENHRY, CDR2 SYGVKD. The CDR3 loop spans 17 amino acids. CDR3 nucleotides: TGTGCCATCAGTGAGTCGGCAGGGGTATCGAGTGGAAACACCATATATTTT. Its protein is CAISESAGVSSGNTIYF.

V usage is TRBV27 and J usage is TRBJ1-2; D unclear. Trimming removed 2 bases from V and 0 bases from J, with 7 bases in between. The CDR3 runs 14 residues. Per germline, CDR1 MNHEY and CDR2 SMNVEV (reference sequence). The CDR3 sequence is CASSLGGSNYGYTF. The DNA for the CDR3 is TGTGCCAGCAGTTTAGGAGGGTCTAACTATGGCTACACCTTC.

For the CDR3, the DNA is TGCGCCAGCAGCCACCCGTTGGTGGCAGATACGCAGTATTTT. Amino acid sequence: CASSHPLVADTQYF. The rearrangement joins TRBV4-1 to TRBJ2-3; D remains ambiguous. Deletions cut 3 bases from V and 4 bases from J, with 11 bases between. Germline V CDR1 and CDR2: MGHRA, YSYEKL. This CDR3 has 14 amino acids.

This sequence joins TRBV7-8 and TRBJ2-1, with TRBD2 matching 11 bases. From germline, CDR1 is SGHVS and CDR2 FQNEAQ. Trimming removed 5 bases from V and 4 bases from J; junction bases left unmatched: 13. There are 18 residues in the CDR3. Written as DNA, the CDR3 is TGTGCCAGCAGCATACCGGGACTAGCGGACTCGAGATACAATGAGCAGTTCTTC. This sequence encodes CASSIPGLADSRYNEQFF.

The chain carries TRBV27 and TRBJ1-6; D not certain. The germline V and J ends were trimmed by 7 bases and 15 bases, with 13 bases remaining between them. The CDR3 sequence is 11 residues long. Germline values: CDR1 MNHEY, CDR2 SMNVEV (reference sequence). CDR3 DNA: TGTGCCAGCACCCATGGAGGGCACCTCCACTTT. Protein product: CASTHGGHLHF.

The gene calls are TRBV2 and TRBJ2-7, with a weak D call TRBD2 (5 bases). The CDR3 has 14 residues. Trimming left V 8 bases short and J 0 bases short, with 14 bases between. The germline gives CDR1 SNHLY, CDR2 FYNNEI. The DNA of the CDR3 is TGTGCCAGCGAGAGCGGATCCCGCTCCTACGAGCAGTACTTC. Its protein product is CASESGSRSYEQYF.

In its sample, this clone ranks as medium-sized (0.01 to 0.1%). The CDR3 sequence: CASNGGLGYTF. CDR3 sequence (DNA): TGTGCCAGCAACGGCGGACTAGGCTACACCTTC. This chain connects TRBV27 to TRBJ1-2, with D unresolved. Trimming took 7 bases from V and 8 from J, leaving 11 bases between them. Germline CDR1 is MNHEY and CDR2 is SMNVEV (reference sequence). The CDR3 loop spans 11 amino acids.

V is TRBV5-4 and J is TRBJ2-1; 7 bases agree with TRBD2. The CDR3 is 12 residues long. The germline V gene encodes CDR1 SGHNT and CDR2 YYREEE (reference sequence). V gave up 10 bases and J gave up 5 bases; unmatched junction bases: 6. CDR3 amino acids: CAGASGHNEQFF. CDR3 coding DNA: TGTGCCGGAGCTAGCGGTCACAATGAGCAGTTCTTC.

The chain has TRBV19 and TRBJ2-3; TRBD2 matches at 16 bases. The CDR3 extends over 19 amino acids. J lost 5 bases, V lost 5 bases, and 13 bases had no gene match. Germline V gives CDR1 LNHDA, CDR2 SQIVND (reference sequence). The CDR3 DNA is TGTGCCAGTAGTGCGCCCGGGACTAGCGGGGGGGCCGTTGAAGATACGCAGTATTTT. Its translation is CASSAPGTSGGAVEDTQYF.

The chain carries TRBV7-8 and TRBJ1-2; D remains unclear. This CDR3 has 13 amino acids. V was cut by 5 bases and J by 3 bases, with 10 bases left in between. In germline, CDR1 is SGHVS, CDR2 FQNEAQ. The CDR3 here is CASSLGRDYGYTF. CDR3 nucleotide sequence: TGTGCCAGCAGCCTGGGGAGGGACTATGGCTACACCTTC. Full variable domain (remainder filled in from reference TRBV7-8 and TRBJ1-2): GAGVSQSPRYKVAKRGQDVALRCDPISGHVSLFWYQQALGQGPEFLTYFQNEAQLDKSGLPSDRFFAERPEGSVSTLKIQRTQQEDSAVYLCASSLGRDYGYTFGSGTRLTVV.

J is TRBJ2-7 and V is TRBV11-3, with D unresolved. The CDR3 covers 14 residues. The V gene lost 1 base and the J gene lost 0 bases, with 7 bases spanning the gap. Germline lookup yields CDR1 SGHNT and CDR2 YENEEA. The CDR3 loop reads CASSLGGGSYEQYF. The CDR3 coding sequence is TGTGCCAGCAGCTTAGGAGGTGGCTCCTACGAGCAGTACTTC.

The genes are TRBV28 and TRBJ1-5; 9 bases line up with TRBD1. The J segment lost 4 bases and the V segment lost 4 bases, leaving 2 bases of the junction unmatched. This CDR3 spans 14 amino acids. Germline CDR1 MDHEN, CDR2 SYDVKM. CDR3 DNA: TGTGCCAGCAGTTCCGGGACAGGGAATCAGCCCCAGCATTTT. Translated, it gives CASSSGTGNQPQHF.

The chain uses TRBV19 and TRBJ2-5; 10 positions match TRBD1. The end of the DNA aligns better with TRBJ2-7, so the J call may be wrong. The length of the CDR3 is 14 residues. Germline CDR1 is LNHDA and CDR2 is SQIVND (reference sequence). The CDR3 DNA reads TGTGCCAGTAAGAAACCGGGACAGGGGAACGAGCAGTACTTC. It yields the protein CASKKPGQGNEQYF.

The V gene is TRBV27, the J gene TRBJ2-7, with D possibly matching TRBD1 (5 bases). Germline V gives CDR1 MNHEY, CDR2 SMNVEV (reference sequence). V gave up 5 bases and J gave up 3 bases, with 14 bases separating them. The CDR3 totals 14 residues. Here the CDR3 DNA reads TGTGCCAGCAGTGTGACAGTATCGGGCTACGAGCAGTACTTC. As protein: CASSVTVSGYEQYF.